The 20 T cell receptor beta chains given below trace back to one sample, sequenced in a study of shared clonotypes between healthy human individuals. Some clones are missing from TCRdb's copy, which holds only in-frame ones; the method was immunoSEQ multiplex PCR. The repertoire holds approximately 470,000 clones, with 81% as singletons. The sample comprised PBMCs. The receptors shown here come from a woman between 35 and 50 years old in good health. Some clones in this sample may be carry-over from other donors' samples.

This chain uses TRBV5-6 with TRBJ2-7, with 7 bases matching TRBD2. Germline CDR1 and CDR2: SGHDT and YYEEEE. The CDR3 covers 13 residues. With V trimmed by 6 bases and J by 1 base, 4 bases remained unmatched. This CDR3 is CASNPGGSYEQYF. CDR3 nucleotides: TGTGCCAGCAACCCCGGGGGGTCCTACGAGCAGTACTTC.

The CDR3 sequence is CASSPGLTYYEQYF. The CDR3 bases are TGCGCCAGCAGCCCCGGACTGACCTACTACGAGCAGTACTTC. The chain carries TRBV4-3 and TRBJ2-7; D is perhaps TRBD2 (5 bases). Looked up from germline, CDR1 is LGHNA and CDR2 is YSLEER. Trimming removed 4 bases at V and 3 bases at J, with 13 bases between. The CDR3 has 14 amino acids.

This chain connects TRBV30 to TRBJ2-7; 8 nucleotides match TRBD2. The length of the CDR3 is 13 residues. V shed 4 bases and J 5 bases; nucleotides not matched to a gene: 7. Germline CDR1 GTSNPN, CDR2 SVGIG (reference sequence). CDR3 amino acids: CAWTSGSWDEQYF. Written as DNA, the CDR3 is TGTGCCTGGACCAGCGGGAGTTGGGACGAGCAGTACTTC.

A few counts support this clone. The V and J genes are TRBV4-2 and TRBJ2-5; TRBD2 might be the D (6 bases). V was shortened by 0 bases and J by 4 bases, with 12 bases between the two germline ends. This CDR3 has 15 residues. CDR1 is LGHNA, CDR2 YNFKEQ, per germline. The CDR3 sequence: CASSQDGASVETQYF. As DNA, the CDR3 is TGTGCCAGCAGCCAAGACGGTGCTAGCGTAGAGACCCAGTACTTC.

Regarding this clone: A far more abundant clone sits one base away, making this likely a read error. Other DNA sequences from this sample encode an identical CDR3 as well. The rearrangement uses TRBV2 and TRBJ2-2; 10 positions match TRBD1. The CDR3 contains 15 residues. The junction had 7 bases not matched to a gene; V was cut back by 5 bases and J by 7 bases. Looked up from germline, CDR1 is SNHLY and CDR2 is FYNNEI. The CDR3 reads CASSPGTGVNGELFF. The DNA for the CDR3 is TGTGCCAGCAGTCCGGGGACAGGGGTCAACGGGGAGCTGTTTTTT. Looking up the rest from reference TRBV2 and TRBJ2-2 gives the full variable domain: EPEVTQTPSHQVTQMGQEVILRCVPISNHLYFYWYRQILGQKVEFLVSFYNNEISEKSEIFDDQFSVERPDGSNFTLKIRSTKLEDSAMYFCASSPGTGVNGELFFGEGSRLTVL.

Of note for this clone: It differs at one base from a far larger clone, so likely a read error. Distinct nucleotide sequences in the sample also encode this CDR3. The V gene is TRBV5-4, the J gene TRBJ1-1; D not certain. Germline loops: CDR1 SGHNT, CDR2 YYREEE (reference sequence). The ends were cut back, 4 bases at V and 2 bases at J, with 9 bases in the middle. CDR3 length equals 13 residues. CDR3 amino acids: CASSRGGNTEAFF. The CDR3 coding sequence is TGTGCCAGCAGCCGAGGTGGCAACACTGAAGCTTTCTTT.

J is TRBJ1-1 and V is TRBV2; maybe TRBD1 (5 bases). Trimming removed 7 bases at V and 6 bases at J, with 9 bases between. This CDR3 is built from 11 residues. Germline V gene sequence: CDR1 SNHLY, CDR2 FYNNEI. The DNA of the CDR3 is TGTGCCAGCACAGGGTCGGCTGAAGCTTTCTTT. Translating it yields CASTGSAEAFF.

The chain carries TRBV9 and TRBJ2-3; maybe TRBD2 (5 bases). From germline, CDR1 is SGDLS and CDR2 YYNGEE. The CDR3 spans 18 residues. V was clipped by 0 bases and J by 4 bases, with 21 bases between them. This CDR3 is CASSVALLSGPGADTQYF. CDR3 DNA: TGTGCCAGCAGCGTAGCCCTCCTGAGCGGACCTGGGGCAGATACGCAGTATTTT.

This clone has a handful of counts. The chain is built from TRBV7-9 and TRBJ1-4; D uncertain. Trimming took 3 bases from V and 4 from J, leaving 3 bases between them. CDR3 length: 12 residues. Germline assignment: CDR1 SEHNR and CDR2 FQNEAQ (reference sequence). The DNA of the CDR3 is TGTGCCAGCAGCTTCATTAATGAAAAACTGTTTTTT. This sequence encodes CASSFINEKLFF.

The V and J genes are TRBV5-4 and TRBJ2-7, with 11 bases that match TRBD2. V lost 4 bases to trimming and J lost 2 bases; unmatched junction nucleotides: 5. The CDR3 spans 15 residues. CDR1 is SGHNT, CDR2 YYREEE, per germline (reference sequence). The CDR3 bases are TGTGCCAGCAGCAATAGCGGGAGGGCCGCCTACGAGCAGTACTTC. It specifies CASSNSGRAAYEQYF.

The rearrangement links TRBV7-9 to TRBJ1-1, with TRBD1 identical over 8 bases. Germline V gene data show CDR1 as SEHNR and CDR2 as FQNEAQ (reference sequence). Trimming cost V 4 bases and J 4 bases; bases outside gene matches: 8. The CDR3 spans 15 residues. CDR3 bases: TGTGCCAGCAGCTCTTTCAGGGGGCATGGCACTGAAGCTTTCTTT. This codes for CASSSFRGHGTEAFF.

This clone was counted between two and nine times. A read error likely explains this, since a far larger clone differs by one base. The CDR3 end shows no conserved phenylalanine or tryptophan, and so a read error is likely. CDR3 DNA sequence: TGTGCCAGCAGTTTCCAGAACTACGAGCAGTACTTA. Amino acid sequence: CASSFQNYEQYL. The rearrangement joins TRBV28 to TRBJ2-7, with no clear D. With 3 bases removed from V and 3 bases from J, the gap between germline ends came to 6 bases. This CDR3 region has 12 residues. From germline, CDR1 is MDHEN and CDR2 SYDVKM.

Note on this clone: This probably arose from a read error, given a far larger clone one base away. This sample also contains other DNA sequences that code for the same CDR3. J is TRBJ1-5 and V is TRBV28; the D gene is possibly TRBD1 (6 bases). The germline gives CDR1 MDHEN, CDR2 SYDVKM. V lost 5 bases and J 6 bases, leaving 23 bases between the germline ends. This CDR3 region has 17 residues. This CDR3 is CASSPMELTGWSQPQHF. The CDR3 region has the DNA TGTGCCAGCAGTCCAATGGAGCTTACAGGGTGGAGTCAGCCCCAGCATTTT.

This clone occurred once. The rearrangement links TRBV28 to TRBJ1-5, with D perhaps TRBD1 (6 bases). This CDR3 comprises 12 residues. Trimming cost V 11 bases and J 3 bases, with 11 bases left between them. In germline, CDR1 is MDHEN, CDR2 SYDVKM. CDR3 loop: CAGGGYNQPQHF. CDR3 sequence (DNA): TGTGCCGGAGGGGGGTACAATCAGCCCCAGCATTTT.

The gene calls are TRBV19 and TRBJ2-2; 8 nucleotides agree with TRBD2. Trimming cost V 5 bases and J 4 bases; bases outside gene matches: 12. This CDR3 comprises 17 residues. Germline V lookup: CDR1 LNHDA, CDR2 SQIVND (reference sequence). The CDR3 DNA reads TGTGCCAGTAGTGGTGGACTAGCAATTGGGGGCACCGGGGAGCTGTTTTTT. It encodes CASSGGLAIGGTGELFF.

The V and J genes are TRBV19 and TRBJ1-2, with D possibly TRBD1 on 5 matching bases. The CDR3 length is 13 residues. V was clipped by 1 base and J by 6 bases, with 9 bases between them. Germline V CDR1 and CDR2: LNHDA, SQIVND (reference sequence). The DNA for the CDR3 is TGTGCCAGTAGTATAGTTGCAGGGAATGGCTACACCTTC. Amino acid sequence: CASSIVAGNGYTF. The full variable domain, its missing parts supplied by reference TRBV19 and TRBJ1-2, is DGGITQSPKYLFRKEGQNVTLSCEQNLNHDAMYWYRQDPGQGLRLIYYSQIVNDFQKGDIAEGYSVSREKKESFPLTVTSAQKNPTAFYLCASSIVAGNGYTFGSGTRLTVV.

Points on this clone: Given a far larger clone just one base away, this is likely a sequencing read error. Other DNA sequences in the sample encode the same CDR3. The rearrangement uses TRBV6-5 and TRBJ2-6, with unresolved D. This CDR3 spans 14 amino acids. Germline CDR1 MNHEY, CDR2 SVGAGI. The CDR3 coding sequence is TGTGCCAGCAGCCGACTTTCTGGAGCCAACGTCCTGACTTTC. Its protein product is CASSRLSGANVLTF.

This clone has only a few counts. V gene TRBV19 combines with J gene TRBJ2-7; 12 nucleotides agree with TRBD2. CDR3 size: 12 residues. The trim removed 10 bases at V and 6 bases at J, leaving 4 bases unmatched. Germline V gives CDR1 LNHDA, CDR2 SQIVND (reference sequence). The CDR3 region has the DNA TGTGCCACCCGGACTAGCGGGACCGAGCAGTACTTC. Protein sequence: CATRTSGTEQYF.

The rearrangement links TRBV28 to TRBJ1-2; maybe TRBD1 (5 bases). Trimming pared 3 bases from V and 0 bases from J, leaving 14 bases between. Germline CDR1 MDHEN, CDR2 SYDVKM. This CDR3 has 16 amino acids. The CDR3 reads CASSFTRALANYGYTF. The CDR3 DNA reads TGTGCCAGCAGTTTTACCAGGGCCTTAGCTAACTATGGCTACACCTTC.

The chain has TRBV28 and TRBJ2-7, with D uncertain. CDR1 is MDHEN and CDR2 is SYDVKM in the germline V gene. The CDR3 has 11 residues. V was pared by 6 bases and J by 5 bases, with 8 bases between. CDR3 sequence: CASRRNHEQYF. Written as DNA, the CDR3 is TGTGCCAGCAGGAGGAACCACGAGCAGTACTTC.